The 29 T cell receptor beta chains in this list originate from one sample, sequenced in a study of blood T cell repertoires in COVID-19. Sequenced by immunoSEQ multiplex PCR; TCRdb stores in-frame clones only, minus some. The sample yields about 300,000 clones, 86% seen once. The sequenced material came from peripheral blood. These receptors were collected from a woman in her forties or fifties with acute or convalescent COVID-19.

CDR3: CASSLDGVPYEQYF. The CDR3 region has the DNA TGTGCCAGCAGCTTAGACGGGGTCCCCTACGAGCAGTACTTC. The V call is TRBV7-2, the J call TRBJ2-7; a weak D match, TRBD2 (5 bases). The CDR3 extends over 14 amino acids. The V end lost 1 base, the J end lost 2 bases, and 9 bases lay between the germline ends. Germline CDR1 is SGHTA and CDR2 is FQGNSA. Based on the CDR3 plus reference TRBV7-2 and TRBJ2-7, the full variable domain is GAGVSQSPSNKVTEKGKDVELRCDPISGHTALYWYRQSLGQGLEFLIYFQGNSAPDKSGLPSDRFSAERTGGSVSTLTIQRTQQEDSAVYLCASSLDGVPYEQYFGPGTRLTVT.

The genes are TRBV4-2 and TRBJ2-3; D possibly corresponds to TRBD2 (5 bases). Trimming took off 2 bases at V and 6 bases at J, with 27 bases between the two ends. CDR3 size: 19 residues. Per germline, CDR1 LGHNA and CDR2 YNFKEQ. The chain's CDR3 is CASSQPTRRQDATGDTQYF. The CDR3 nucleotides read TGTGCCAGCAGCCAACCTACCCGGAGGCAGGACGCGACGGGGGATACGCAGTATTTT.

The V call is TRBV29-1, the J call TRBJ1-5, with 8 bases aligning to TRBD1. Germline V gene lookup returns CDR1 SQVTM and CDR2 ANQGSEA. The CDR3 spans 16 residues. V dropped 7 bases and J dropped 0; count of bases not matched to a gene: 11. This CDR3 reads CSGGTGREYSNQPQHF. CDR3 sequence (DNA): TGCAGCGGCGGGACAGGTCGTGAGTATAGCAATCAGCCCCAGCATTTT.

The chain combines TRBV27 with TRBJ2-1, with 8 positions matching TRBD2. CDR1 and CDR2 from the germline V gene are MNHEY and SMNVEV (reference sequence). The CDR3 runs to 11 residues. V lost 9 bases, J lost 7 bases, and 2 bases stayed unmatched. The CDR3 DNA reads TGTGCCAGTCGGGGGGGGAATGAGCAGTTCTTC. Protein: CASRGGNEQFF.

CDR3 sequence (DNA): TGTGCCAGTAGTCCAACAAGGAGTCGCACTGAAGCTTTCTTT. Amino acid sequence: CASSPTRSRTEAFF. This chain links TRBV19 with TRBJ1-1; D unclear. V lost 5 bases and J 4 bases, leaving 14 bases between the germline ends. Per the germline V gene, CDR1 is LNHDA and CDR2 is SQIVND (reference sequence). The CDR3 consists of 14 residues.

CDR3 sequence reads: CAISQTGDGIQYF. CDR3 nucleotides: TGTGCCATCAGTCAGACAGGGGATGGCATTCAGTACTTC. The chain employs TRBV10-3 and TRBJ2-4; 8 nucleotides agree with TRBD1. CDR3 length: 13 amino acids. Germline V gene lookup returns CDR1 ENHRY and CDR2 SYGVKD. Trimming took 5 bases from V and 9 from J; bases not matched to a gene: 6.

V usage is TRBV20-1 and J usage is TRBJ2-7; D is unresolved. This CDR3 is built from 10 residues. Per germline, CDR1 DFQATT and CDR2 SNEGSKA (reference sequence). Trimming took 5 bases from V and 4 from J, leaving 6 bases between them. Here the CDR3 DNA reads TGCAGTGCTCTCCTTTACGAGCAGTACTTC. Its protein is CSALLYEQYF.

This clone was observed a few times. This chain uses TRBV5-1 with TRBJ2-2; no firm D call. Per germline, CDR1 SGHRS and CDR2 YFSETQ. The CDR3 has 12 residues. The ends were cut back, 0 bases at V and 8 bases at J, with 5 bases in the middle. The CDR3 DNA follows: TGCGCCAGCAGCTTGGGAGGTGGGGAGCTGTTTTTT. Translated, it gives CASSLGGGELFF.

DNA for the CDR3: TGTGCCGGGTGGTGGGAGAGGCACAATGAGCAGTTCTTC. Translation gives CAGWWERHNEQFF. J is TRBJ2-1 and V is TRBV6-5, with D perhaps TRBD2 (5 bases). The CDR3 has 13 residues. V lost 11 bases and J 5 bases, leaving 16 bases between the germline ends. CDR1 and CDR2 (germline): MNHEY, SVGAGI.

This chain joins TRBV29-1 and TRBJ2-2; possibly TRBD1 for D (5 bases). The CDR3 length is 15 residues. In germline, CDR1 is SQVTM, CDR2 ANQGSEA. Trimming stripped 0 bases from V and 7 bases from J, with 15 bases between. In DNA form, the CDR3 reads TGCAGCGTTGAAGATGACAGCGCGAAACTCGGGGAGCTGTTTTTT. Protein product: CSVEDDSAKLGELFF.

The CDR3 sequence: CASSLVTSGRETQYF. CDR3 coding DNA: TGTGCCAGCAGCTTAGTGACTAGCGGGAGAGAGACCCAGTACTTC. The rearrangement links TRBV7-9 to TRBJ2-5; 12 nucleotides align to TRBD2. There are 15 residues in the CDR3. Germline CDR1 reads SEHNR; CDR2 reads FQNEAQ (reference sequence). V shed 1 base and J 4 bases; nucleotides not matched to a gene: 1.

The chain links TRBV28 to TRBJ1-5; 9 nucleotides agree with TRBD1. The germline gives CDR1 MDHEN, CDR2 SYDVKM. The trim removed 7 bases at V and 6 bases at J, leaving 10 bases unmatched. The CDR3 loop spans 15 amino acids. CDR3 in amino acids: CASTTWTGERQPQHF. CDR3 nucleotide sequence: TGTGCCAGCACAACGTGGACAGGGGAACGTCAGCCCCAGCATTTT.

This chain joins TRBV28 and TRBJ2-1; possibly TRBD1 for D (5 bases). Looked up from germline, CDR1 is MDHEN and CDR2 is SYDVKM. CDR3 length: 19 amino acids. Trimming took 3 bases from V and 2 from J, leaving 23 bases between them. Here the CDR3 DNA reads TGTGCCAGCAGTTTCTTCCCTCAAACGAACAGGTATACCTACAATGAGCAGTTCTTC. Its protein is CASSFFPQTNRYTYNEQFF.

The V and J genes are TRBV7-8 and TRBJ2-7, with TRBD2 matching 8 bases. CDR1 SGHVS and CDR2 FQNEAQ come from the germline V gene. The CDR3 sequence is 14 residues long. V gave up 5 bases and J gave up 3 bases; unmatched junction bases: 6. The CDR3 DNA follows: TGTGCCAGCAGCCCCGGACTAGCTAGCTACGAGCAGTACTTC. This encodes CASSPGLASYEQYF.

The J gene is TRBJ1-4, the V gene TRBV19, with D hard to call. V shed 4 bases and J shed 7 bases, with 10 bases lying between them. The CDR3 spans 13 residues. The germline V gene has CDR1 LNHDA and CDR2 SQIVND (reference sequence). CDR3 loop: CASSRSVGEKLFF. DNA for the CDR3: TGTGCCAGTAGTAGGTCAGTTGGTGAAAAACTGTTTTTT.

The V call is TRBV6-5, the J call TRBJ2-1; 8 positions match TRBD2. The CDR3 totals 12 residues. Germline V lookup: CDR1 MNHEY, CDR2 SVGAGI. The J segment lost 6 bases and the V segment lost 5 bases, leaving 0 bases of the junction unmatched. CDR3 sequence: CASSLAGNEQFF. CDR3 nucleotides: TGTGCCAGCAGTCTAGCGGGCAATGAGCAGTTCTTC.

The rearrangement uses TRBV28 and TRBJ1-2; D is possibly TRBD1 (5 bases). CDR3 size: 15 residues. The V gene lost 6 bases and the J gene lost 4 bases, with 18 bases spanning the gap. Per the germline V gene, CDR1 is MDHEN and CDR2 is SYDVKM. CDR3 region: CASRTLGIGVYGYTF. The CDR3 nucleotides are TGTGCCAGCAGGACCTTAGGGATAGGGGTCTATGGCTACACCTTC.

The genes are TRBV5-1 and TRBJ1-4, with 9 bases fitting TRBD1. The CDR3 consists of 14 residues. The ends lost 1 base at V and 7 bases at J; junction bases unmatched: 2. The germline CDR1 and CDR2 sequences are SGHRS and YFSETQ. The CDR3 DNA reads TGCGCCAGCAGCTTGACAGGGGGCGGTGAAAAACTGTTTTTT. This codes for CASSLTGGGEKLFF.

The V gene is TRBV19, the J gene TRBJ1-5; D call uncertain. Per the germline V gene, CDR1 is LNHDA and CDR2 is SQIVND (reference sequence). The CDR3 spans 16 residues. The V end lost 4 bases, the J end lost 0 bases, and 13 bases lay between the germline ends. The DNA of the CDR3 is TGTGCCAGTAGTAATTGGGCCGGGAATAGCAATCAGCCCCAGCATTTT. It specifies CASSNWAGNSNQPQHF.

This clone was counted once. CDR3 region: CASSLTAAWMNTEAFF. The CDR3 bases are TGTGCCAGCAGCTTAACGGCAGCGTGGATGAACACTGAAGCTTTCTTT. V gene TRBV7-2 combines with J gene TRBJ1-1; D call uncertain. Germline V gives CDR1 SGHTA, CDR2 FQGNSA. Trimming cost V 2 bases and J 0 bases, with 13 bases left between them. The CDR3 length is 16 residues.

In this sample, this clone turned up once. CDR3 sequence (DNA): TGTGCCAGCAGCCAAGGGCACACAGATACGCAGTATTTT. This sequence encodes CASSQGHTDTQYF. The J gene is TRBJ2-3, the V gene TRBV4-2; D remains unclear. The CDR3 contains 13 residues. V was cut by 1 base and J by 2 bases, with 4 bases left in between. Per the germline V gene, CDR1 is LGHNA and CDR2 is YNFKEQ.

The chain is built from TRBV5-4 and TRBJ1-5; D may be TRBD1 (5 bases). The CDR3 sequence is 15 residues long. V was shortened by 4 bases and J by 3 bases, with 14 bases between the two germline ends. CDR1 SGHNT and CDR2 YYREEE come from the germline V gene (reference sequence). CDR3: CASSRGANNNQPQHF. The CDR3 DNA sequence: TGTGCCAGCAGCCGCGGGGCTAACAACAATCAGCCCCAGCATTTT.

In DNA, the CDR3 is TGCGCCAGCAGCACCGGACCGGAGGGCGGCGAAAAACTGTTTTTT. This encodes CASSTGPEGGEKLFF. The chain recombines TRBV5-1 with TRBJ1-4; D unresolved. The germline gives CDR1 SGHRS, CDR2 YFSETQ. V was shortened by 4 bases and J by 8 bases, with 18 bases between the two germline ends. The CDR3 sequence is 15 residues long.

This rearrangement joins TRBV19 to TRBJ1-5; TRBD1 is a possible D gene (6 bases). Germline V gene lookup returns CDR1 LNHDA and CDR2 SQIVND (reference sequence). The CDR3 loop spans 16 amino acids. V lost 7 bases, J lost 0 bases, and 16 bases lay in between. CDR3 in DNA: TGTGCCAGTACCACCGACAGGTTCAATAGCAATCAGCCCCAGCATTTT. The encoded protein is CASTTDRFNSNQPQHF. The whole variable domain, remainder taken from reference TRBV19 and TRBJ1-5, is DGGITQSPKYLFRKEGQNVTLSCEQNLNHDAMYWYRQDPGQGLRLIYYSQIVNDFQKGDIAEGYSVSREKKESFPLTVTSAQKNPTAFYLCASTTDRFNSNQPQHFGDGTRLSIL.

Notes on this clone: Other DNA sequences within the sample encode an identical CDR3. DNA for the CDR3: TGCGCCAGCAGCCTGGACAGAAACTATGGCTACACCTTC. Its protein product is CASSLDRNYGYTF. The chain couples TRBV5-1 to TRBJ1-2; possible D gene TRBD1, 6 bases. Germline assignment: CDR1 SGHRS and CDR2 YFSETQ. This CDR3 has 13 residues. V was clipped by 4 bases and J by 2 bases, with 9 bases between them. Filled out from reference TRBV5-1 and TRBJ1-2, the complete variable domain reads KAGVTQTPRYLIKTRGQQVTLSCSPISGHRSVSWYQQTPGQGLQFLFEYFSETQRNKGNFPGRFSGRQFSNSRSEMNVSTLELGDSALYLCASSLDRNYGYTFGSGTRLTVV.

The genes are TRBV30 and TRBJ2-7; TRBD1 might be the D (5 bases). CDR3 length: 14 residues. Per the germline V gene, CDR1 is GTSNPN and CDR2 is SVGIG (reference sequence). Trimming took 2 bases from V and 2 from J, leaving 13 bases between them. The CDR3 reads CAWSIFHRPYEQYF. DNA for the CDR3: TGTGCCTGGAGTATCTTTCACAGGCCCTACGAGCAGTACTTC.

V is TRBV19 and J is TRBJ1-5; no clear D. The V and J ends lost 6 bases and 7 bases respectively, with 16 bases between them. The length of the CDR3 is 14 residues. Germline CDR1 reads LNHDA; CDR2 reads SQIVND (reference sequence). CDR3 loop: CASSPWELGQPQHF. CDR3 coding DNA: TGTGCCAGTAGCCCTTGGGAGTTAGGGCAGCCCCAGCATTTT.

CDR3 loop: CASKAGQAGTEAFF. The CDR3 DNA reads as TGTGCCAGCAAAGCGGGACAGGCGGGAACTGAAGCTTTCTTT. The chain recombines TRBV2 with TRBJ1-1; the match to TRBD1 covers 8 bases. Germline V gene data show CDR1 as SNHLY and CDR2 as FYNNEI. This CDR3 is built from 14 residues. Losses at the gene ends were 7 bases for V and 5 bases for J; bases not matched to a gene: 9.

The V call is TRBV18, the J call TRBJ2-7; the match to TRBD1 covers 9 bases. V lost 5 bases and J lost 2; bases outside the gene matches: 7. CDR3 length: 15 amino acids. Germline values: CDR1 KGHSH, CDR2 LQKENI. The CDR3 DNA sequence: TGTGCCAGCTCAGACCGGACAGGGGAGACCTACGAGCAGTACTTC. Translation: CASSDRTGETYEQYF.